The sequence of this T cell receptor beta chain was determined in a study of cytomegalovirus exposure and HLA in healthy donors. Study results and caveats: Altogether, 164 TCR beta chains were recorded as cytomegalovirus-associated. Some highly shared sequence variants likely arose as a pipeline artifact.

All the people who gave samples were healthy bone marrow donors. There are 16 residues in the CDR3. Germline CDR1 SGHNT, CDR2 YENEEA. The V and J ends lost 1 base and 5 bases, in that order; junction bases with no gene match: 10. Details on this clone: Antigen: not known.

Researchers ran the PCR with 60 Vbeta and 13 Jbeta primers. The repertoire was sequenced with immunoSEQ multiplex PCR; TCRdb's copy has only in-frame clones and lacks some. The sample holds approximately 180,000 clones; more than 9.5% are singletons and the top ten take approximately 7.8%. The gene calls are TRBV11-3 and TRBJ2-5, with TRBD1 matching over 7 bases. The TCR originated in a man in his fifties in good health and CMV-seropositive. The sequenced material came from PBMCs. For the CDR3, the DNA is TGTGCCAGCAGCTTAGTTGGCGCGACAGGGTATGAGACCCAGTACTTC. This gives the protein CASSLVGATGYETQYF.